This T cell receptor beta chain was identified during a study of identical twins. Regarding the study as a whole: Insertion counts were lower in abundant cord blood beta clonotypes, a trend that memory repertoires did not show.

Germline V CDR1 and CDR2: MNHNS, SASEGT. CDR3 length: 13 residues. Trimming took 1 base from V and 8 from J, leaving 8 bases between them. TCRdb itself ran the 5' RACE reads through MiXCR, one entry per CDR3 protein. The sample includes 650,000 to 750,000 distinct CDR3 sequences, 21% of them seen just once. Of note for this clonotype: Its matching antigen is unknown.

These records were also assigned to another study, of T cells expressing NK-cell markers.

The specimen was PBMCs. The receptor comes from a young woman in good health. The V and J genes are TRBV6-1 and TRBJ2-2; no clear D gene. The CDR3 bases are TGTGCCAGCAGTGAAGAAGTTTTGGGGGAGCTGTTTTTT. This sequence encodes CASSEEVLGELFF.